Sequencing of this T cell receptor (beta chain) was carried out in a study of OX40 agonist ivuxolimab in advanced cancers. On the study more broadly: Partial responses were achieved by three patients, of whom one had hepatocellular carcinoma and two had cutaneous melanoma.

The repertoire was sequenced with immunoSEQ multiplex PCR; TCRdb's copy has only in-frame clones and lacks some. The sample consists of fewer than 80,000 clones, 87% of them appearing once. CDR3 size: 13 residues. With 0 bases removed from V and 6 bases from J, the gap between germline ends came to 6 bases. CDR1 MNHNY and CDR2 SVGAGI come from the germline V gene (reference sequence). The clonotype originates from an adult with an advanced solid tumor such as melanoma, head and neck, liver or kidney cancer. The sample consisted of CD4+ or CD8+ T cells sorted from blood, taken in a trial of the OX40 agonist ivuxolimab. V is TRBV6-6 and J is TRBJ1-5; the D is unclear. CDR3 bases: TGTGCCAGCAGTTACTCGATCGTTCAGCCCCAGCATTTT. Translating gives CASSYSIVQPQHF.